The source of this TCR beta chain is a study of T-cell reconstitution after alpha-beta-depleted transplantation in children. In germline, CDR1 is KGHSH, CDR2 LQKENI. The ends were cut back, 4 bases at V and 0 bases at J, with 15 bases in the middle. This CDR3 region has 16 residues. Unique molecular identifiers were built into the TCRbeta library. TCRdb analysed the PCR reads with MiXCR anew, one entry per CDR3 protein. Of 330,000 or so distinct CDR3 sequences detected, roughly 7.8% appear once; the ten largest clones hold approximately 8.2%. Whole-study findings and limits: Expanded graft clones numbering several hundred reportedly gave rise to alpha-beta T cells about two months after transplant. Once a year had passed after transplant, T-cell counts and diversity came mostly from newly produced T cells. The high TCRbeta diversity at day 60 in some patients came from surviving recipient T cells and thymic progenitors.

This clonotype was counted at least ten times. Its antigen remains unknown. The chain combines TRBV18 with TRBJ1-1; weak D call: TRBD1 (5 bases). The input for sequencing was peripheral blood, taken 360 days after TCRalphabeta/CD19-depleted stem cell transplant. The sequence derives from a female patient aged 2 to 10 who had a stem cell transplant for Fanconi anemia, so the T cells may come from the graft donor. DNA for the CDR3: TGTGCCAGCTCACGTGAACAGGCCATTCTGAACACTGAAGCTTTCTTT. Amino acid sequence: CASSREQAILNTEAFF. The whole variable domain, remainder taken from reference TRBV18 and TRBJ1-1, is NAGVMQNPRHLVRRRGQEARLRCSPMKGHSHVYWYRQLPEEGLKFMVYLQKENIIDESGMPKERFSAEFPKEGPSILRIQQVVRGDSAAYFCASSREQAILNTEAFFGQGTRLTVV.